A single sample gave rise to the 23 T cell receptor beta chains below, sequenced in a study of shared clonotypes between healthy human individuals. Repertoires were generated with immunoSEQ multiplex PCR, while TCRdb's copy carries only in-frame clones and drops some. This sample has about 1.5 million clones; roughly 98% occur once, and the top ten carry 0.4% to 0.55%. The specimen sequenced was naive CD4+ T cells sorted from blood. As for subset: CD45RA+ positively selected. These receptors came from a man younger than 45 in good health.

The chain's CDR3 is CASSAQMGNTEAFF. DNA for the CDR3: TGTGCCAGCAGCGCACAGATGGGGAACACTGAAGCTTTCTTT. The chain links TRBV14 to TRBJ1-1; D is unclear. CDR1 SGHDN and CDR2 FVKESK come from the germline V gene. V was shortened by 5 bases and J by 1 base, with 11 bases between the two germline ends. This CDR3 spans 14 amino acids.

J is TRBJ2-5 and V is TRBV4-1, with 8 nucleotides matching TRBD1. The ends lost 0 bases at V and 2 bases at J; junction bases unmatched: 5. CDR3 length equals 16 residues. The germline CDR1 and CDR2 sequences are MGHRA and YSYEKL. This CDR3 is CASSQDSRGRQETQYF. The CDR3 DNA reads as TGCGCCAGCAGCCAAGATTCCAGGGGGCGGCAAGAGACCCAGTACTTC.

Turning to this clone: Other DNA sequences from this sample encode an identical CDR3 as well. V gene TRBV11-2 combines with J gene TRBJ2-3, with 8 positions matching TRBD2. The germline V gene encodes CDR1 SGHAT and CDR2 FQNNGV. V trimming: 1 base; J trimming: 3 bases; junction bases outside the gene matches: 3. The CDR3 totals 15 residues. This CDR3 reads CASSLVGGRTDTQYF. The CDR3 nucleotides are TGTGCCAGCAGCTTAGTCGGCGGGAGGACAGATACGCAGTATTTT. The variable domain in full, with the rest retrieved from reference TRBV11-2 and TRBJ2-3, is EAGVAQSPRYKIIEKRQSVAFWCNPISGHATLYWYQQILGQGPKLLIQFQNNGVVDDSQLPKDRFSAERLKGVDSTLKIQPAKLEDSAVYLCASSLVGGRTDTQYFGPGTRLTVL.

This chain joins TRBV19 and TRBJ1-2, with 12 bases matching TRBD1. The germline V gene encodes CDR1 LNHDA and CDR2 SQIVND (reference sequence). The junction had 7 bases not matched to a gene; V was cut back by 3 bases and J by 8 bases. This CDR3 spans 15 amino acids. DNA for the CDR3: TGTGCCAGTAGTATCGCGGGACAGGGGGCAGGAGGCTACACCTTC. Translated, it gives CASSIAGQGAGGYTF.

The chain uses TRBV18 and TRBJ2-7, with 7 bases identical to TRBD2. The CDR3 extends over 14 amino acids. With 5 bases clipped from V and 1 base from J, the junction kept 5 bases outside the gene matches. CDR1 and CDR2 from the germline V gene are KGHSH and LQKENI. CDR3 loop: CASSGRDFSYEQYF. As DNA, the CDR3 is TGTGCCAGCTCAGGGAGGGACTTTTCCTACGAGCAGTACTTC.

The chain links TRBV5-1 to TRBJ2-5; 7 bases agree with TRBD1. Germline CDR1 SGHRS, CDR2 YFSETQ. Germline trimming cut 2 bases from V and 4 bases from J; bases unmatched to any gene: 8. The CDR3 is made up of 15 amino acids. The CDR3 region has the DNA TGCGCCAGCAGCTTTTCCACAGGGGATGGAGAGACCCAGTACTTC. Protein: CASSFSTGDGETQYF.

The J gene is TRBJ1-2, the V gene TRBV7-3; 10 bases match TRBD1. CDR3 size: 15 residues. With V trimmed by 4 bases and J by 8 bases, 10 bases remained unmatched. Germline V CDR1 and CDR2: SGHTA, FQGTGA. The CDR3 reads CASSSAPGTGVGYTF. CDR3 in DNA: TGTGCCAGCAGCTCGGCCCCCGGGACAGGGGTAGGCTACACCTTC.

In DNA, the CDR3 is TGTGCCACCATCTCCTATAGCGGGAGCTACAATGAGCAGTTCTTC. Amino acid sequence: CATISYSGSYNEQFF. This sequence joins TRBV27 and TRBJ2-1; 9 positions agree with TRBD2. Looked up from germline, CDR1 is MNHEY and CDR2 is SMNVEV (reference sequence). Trimming at V came to 10 bases and at J to 3 bases, leaving 10 bases not matched to a gene. This CDR3 is 15 amino acids long.

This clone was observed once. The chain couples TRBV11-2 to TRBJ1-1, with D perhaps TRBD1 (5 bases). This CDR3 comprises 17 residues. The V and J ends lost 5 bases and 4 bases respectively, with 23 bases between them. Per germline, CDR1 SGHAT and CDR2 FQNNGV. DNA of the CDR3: TGTGCCAGCAGCCCCCGGGACTCATTAACTGGGACCACTGAAGCTTTCTTT. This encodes CASSPRDSLTGTTEAFF.

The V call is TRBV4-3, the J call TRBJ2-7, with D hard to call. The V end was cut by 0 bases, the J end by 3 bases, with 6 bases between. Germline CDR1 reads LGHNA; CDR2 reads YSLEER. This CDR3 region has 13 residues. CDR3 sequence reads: CASSQEASYEQYF. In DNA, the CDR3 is TGCGCCAGCAGCCAAGAGGCTAGCTACGAGCAGTACTTC.

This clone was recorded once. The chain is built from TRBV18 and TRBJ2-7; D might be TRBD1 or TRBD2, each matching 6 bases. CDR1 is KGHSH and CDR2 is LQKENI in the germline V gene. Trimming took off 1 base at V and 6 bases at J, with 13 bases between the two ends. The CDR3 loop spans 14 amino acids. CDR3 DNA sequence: TGTGCCAGCTCACCACTCGGAACGGGGGCCGAGCAGTACTTC. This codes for CASSPLGTGAEQYF.

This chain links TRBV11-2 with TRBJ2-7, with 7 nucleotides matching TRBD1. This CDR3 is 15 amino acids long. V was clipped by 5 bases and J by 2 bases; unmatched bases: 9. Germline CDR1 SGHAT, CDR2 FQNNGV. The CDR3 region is CASSPGDRLPYEQYF. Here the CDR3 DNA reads TGTGCCAGCAGCCCCGGGGACAGACTCCCCTACGAGCAGTACTTC.

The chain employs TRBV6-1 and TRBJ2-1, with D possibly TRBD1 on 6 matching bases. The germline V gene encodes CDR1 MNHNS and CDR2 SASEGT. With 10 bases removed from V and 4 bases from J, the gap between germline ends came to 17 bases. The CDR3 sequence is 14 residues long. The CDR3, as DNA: TGTGCCACTTACCCCGTAGGGGGATACAATGAGCAGTTCTTC. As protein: CATYPVGGYNEQFF.

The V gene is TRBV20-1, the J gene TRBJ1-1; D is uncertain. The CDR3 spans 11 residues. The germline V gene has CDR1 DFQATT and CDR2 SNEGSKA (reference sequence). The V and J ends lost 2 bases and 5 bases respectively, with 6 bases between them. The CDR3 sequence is CSARRLTEAFF. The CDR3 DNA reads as TGCAGTGCTAGACGATTAACTGAAGCTTTCTTT.

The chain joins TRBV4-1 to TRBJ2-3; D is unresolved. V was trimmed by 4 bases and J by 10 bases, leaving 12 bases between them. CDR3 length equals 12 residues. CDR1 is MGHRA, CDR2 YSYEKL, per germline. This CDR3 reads CASSPHTLSQYF. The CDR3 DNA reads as TGCGCCAGCAGCCCACATACCCTCTCGCAGTATTTT.

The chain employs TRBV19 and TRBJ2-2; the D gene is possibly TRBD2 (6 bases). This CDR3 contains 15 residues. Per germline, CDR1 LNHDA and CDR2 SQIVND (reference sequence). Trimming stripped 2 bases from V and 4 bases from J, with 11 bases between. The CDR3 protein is CASSISMRGTGELFF. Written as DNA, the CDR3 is TGTGCCAGTAGTATAAGTATGCGGGGCACCGGGGAGCTGTTTTTT.

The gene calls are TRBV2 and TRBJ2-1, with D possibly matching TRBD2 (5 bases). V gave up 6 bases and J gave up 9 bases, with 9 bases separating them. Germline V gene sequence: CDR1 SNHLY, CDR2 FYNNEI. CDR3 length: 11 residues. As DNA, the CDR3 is TGTGCCAGCAGGGAGGAGACTGAGCAGTTCTTC. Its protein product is CASREETEQFF.

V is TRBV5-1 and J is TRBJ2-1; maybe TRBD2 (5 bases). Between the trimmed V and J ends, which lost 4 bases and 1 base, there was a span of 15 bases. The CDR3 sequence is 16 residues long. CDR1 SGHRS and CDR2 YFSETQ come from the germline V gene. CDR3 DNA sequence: TGCGCCAGCAGCGAGGGAAGCGACTGGTCCTACAATGAGCAGTTCTTC. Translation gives CASSEGSDWSYNEQFF.

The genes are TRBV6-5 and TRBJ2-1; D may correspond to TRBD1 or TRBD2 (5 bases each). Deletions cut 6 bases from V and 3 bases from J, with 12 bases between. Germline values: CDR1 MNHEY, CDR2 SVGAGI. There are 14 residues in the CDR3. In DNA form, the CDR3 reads TGTGCCAGCAGAACCGGGACCTACTACAATGAGCAGTTCTTC. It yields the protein CASRTGTYYNEQFF.

DNA for the CDR3: TGTGCCAGCAGCTTAACCCGGTCGGGGGGCGATGAGCAGTTCTTC. This encodes CASSLTRSGGDEQFF. This chain connects TRBV7-3 to TRBJ2-1; D is perhaps TRBD2 (7 bases). The CDR3 is 15 amino acids. In germline, CDR1 is SGHTA, CDR2 FQGTGA. The V gene lost 0 bases and the J gene lost 8 bases, with 14 bases spanning the gap.

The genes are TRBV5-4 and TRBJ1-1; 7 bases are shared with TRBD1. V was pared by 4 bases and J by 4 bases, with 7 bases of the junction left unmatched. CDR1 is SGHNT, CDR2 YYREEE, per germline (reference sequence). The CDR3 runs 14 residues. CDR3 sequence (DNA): TGTGCCAGCAGCAATAGACAGGGAGTCACTGAAGCTTTCTTT. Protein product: CASSNRQGVTEAFF. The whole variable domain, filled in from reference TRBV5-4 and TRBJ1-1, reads ETGVTQSPTHLIKTRGQQVTLRCSSQSGHNTVSWYQQALGQGPQFIFQYYREEENGRGNFPPRFSGLQFPNYSSELNVNALELDDSALYLCASSNRQGVTEAFFGQGTRLTVV.

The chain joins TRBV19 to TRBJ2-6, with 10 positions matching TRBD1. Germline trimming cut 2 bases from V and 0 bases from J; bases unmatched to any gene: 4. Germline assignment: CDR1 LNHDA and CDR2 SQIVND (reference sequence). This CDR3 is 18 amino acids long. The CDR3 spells CASSIFGTGDSGANVLTF. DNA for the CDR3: TGTGCCAGTAGTATATTTGGGACAGGGGACTCTGGGGCCAACGTCCTGACTTTC.

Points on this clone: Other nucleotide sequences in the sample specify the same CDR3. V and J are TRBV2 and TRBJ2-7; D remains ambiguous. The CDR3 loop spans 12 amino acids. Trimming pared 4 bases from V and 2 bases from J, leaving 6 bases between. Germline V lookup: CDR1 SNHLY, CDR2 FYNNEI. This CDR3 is CASSGDTYEQYF. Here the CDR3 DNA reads TGTGCCAGCAGTGGCGACACCTACGAGCAGTACTTC.